This T cell receptor (beta chain) was sequenced for a study of cytomegalovirus exposure and HLA in healthy donors (dated by TCRdb to between 2016 and 2019). The study in broad terms: An earlier analysis of roughly 500 of the donors reported 276 Gb of sequence data and 95 million to 130 million unique TCR beta sequences obtained from roughly 170 million T cells. Roughly 300 gigabases of sequencing data and around 87 million unique TCR sequences were included in an early release covering under 650 HLA-typed donors. Of the approximately 370 genotyped donors, roughly 80% were placed in the genetic ancestry cluster associated with self-reported Caucasian donors. The aim of the study was to test whether cataloging public T cell receptors could identify signatures of past pathogen exposure. The T cell repertoires of several hundred subjects were profiled by immunosequencing and related to cytomegalovirus serostatus. Along with the approximately 700-subject first cohort, a separate validation cohort of over 90 different subjects was used. The study combined high-throughput TCR immunosequencing, statistical association of individual TCRs with disease status, and machine learning to predict cytomegalovirus infection status. A later analysis re-analyzed previously published TCR beta repertoires from 500 to 700 donors and added high-resolution HLA genotyping to study TCR occurrence patterns. Rather than drawing on any new phenotypic data, the later analysis identified candidate immune exposures from TCR beta sequences and the way those sequences occurred across donors. An earlier analysis of around 580 of the donors used high-throughput TCR beta sequencing to judge whether each TCR beta V gene segment behaved as functional or pseudogenic. Donor age, sex, ethnicity and CMV serostatus were collected together with the repertoire data. Genome-wide SNP genotypes for about 55% of the roughly 670 donors were used in a later genetic analysis, which treated that subset as a discovery cohort. All discovery cohort repertoires had been generated using a single sequencing platform. HLA typing included class I and class II loci at four-digit resolution. Typing coverage differed by locus: A, B, C, DRB1 and DQB1 were typed in roughly 629-630 donors, DQA1 in 500 to 550, DPA1 in some 600, and DPB1 in approximately 450. A few DR-DQ haplotypes were handled as single units for association and clustering because linkage in the cohort was strong. Among a few hundred genotyped donors of the cohort, an average of about 240,000 unique TCR beta nucleotide sequences were sequenced per donor, 15% to 20% of them non-productive.

Libraries came from the immunoSEQ multiplex PCR assay. The multiplex PCR relied on a mix of 60 forward primers for TCR Vbeta segments and 13 reverse primers for TCR Jbeta segments. The CDR3 region of rearranged TCR beta genes was amplified from genomic DNA by a multiplex PCR assay. The Illumina HiSeq System was used to sequence the amplified TCR beta libraries as 87-base-pair reads. As for how the authors treated the data: A later analysis counted some 74 million unique TCR beta chains across the 666 repertoires, and 9 million to 14 million of these chains were shared by at least two donors. To remove PCR and sequencing errors, raw reads were error-corrected and collapsed into unique sequences using a nearest-neighbor algorithm that merged closely related sequences. CDR3 sequences were aligned to IMGT reference sequences to assign V, D and J gene segments. For a sequence to be retained, a match of at least six nucleotides was required to both a V gene segment and a J gene segment. A rearrangement counted as productive if the CDR3 had no stop codons and remained in frame with V and J, and every other rearrangement counted as non-productive. Following IMGT convention, CDR3 was defined as the stretch from the second conserved V-encoded cysteine up to the conserved J-encoded phenylalanine. The earlier analysis of about 610 of the donors excluded any sequence lacking an unambiguous match to a single V gene segment. An earlier analysis of several hundred of the donors called V segments functional above 56.7% productive rearrangements and segregating when the between-donor standard deviation exceeded 5%. A statistical classification framework was built for diagnosing cytomegalovirus status from the catalog of TCR beta chain sequences. A later analysis assigned V and J genes by comparing TCR nucleotide sequences with IMGT/GENE-DB human TR gene sequences. A later analysis assigned CDR3 sequences and most-parsimonious VDJ recombination scenarios with the TCRdist pipeline. In a later analysis, each TCR beta chain was defined by its CDR3 amino acid sequence together with its V-gene family, and reads lacking a unique V-gene family were excluded. To address suspected cross-contamination and a sequencing artifact, a later analysis removed approximately 600 highly shared, low-generation-probability nucleotide sequences. In a later analysis, a clonal expansion index for each public chain was calculated from normalized within-repertoire ranks of inferred template counts. A later analysis computed generation probabilities with a VDJ recombination model fitted to out-of-frame rearrangements, and checked the results against IGoR. A later analysis scored TCR-TCR, TCR-HLA and TCR-CMV co-occurrence with hypergeometric tests, applying a repertoire-size bias correction to TCR pairs. To estimate false discovery rates, a later analysis permuted the HLA or CMV assignments 20 times. In a later analysis, co-occurring TCRs were grouped with DBSCAN, and TCRdist sequence similarity was added when clustering was performed within HLA-allele-positive subsets. Co-occurrence clustering excluded repertoires with fewer than 30,000 or more than 120,000 public chains, plus five with anomalous nucleotide sharing. TCRdb took this table from immuneACCESS and kept in-frame rearrangements with V and J called. Such tables lack part of the clones; where checked against another copy, unresolved V genes explain under half of the gap, and the rest is unexplained. For V, J and clone size, that table is used; D and trimming come from the DNA. This sample holds 140,000 to 150,000 clones; roughly 72% were observed only once. The ten largest clones represent 1.5% to 2% of the sample.

Results the study describes overall, beyond this receptor: Because the 87-base-pair reads could not distinguish some IMGT-functional V segments, including TRBV6-2 and TRBV6-3, those segments were excluded. Strong co-occurrence of HLA alleles, especially DR and DQ, made assigning TCR associations to individual alleles difficult. This cohort had only TCR beta chains sequenced, and the lack of alpha or paired-chain data limited which features could be detected. An association between a missense DCLRE1C variant and V-gene and J-gene trimming of TCR beta chains was found in a later genetic analysis and replicated in an independent cohort. Because counts were too low, more than 15 rarely observed V segments, including chromosome 9 orphons, were left out of the earlier analysis of 587 of the donors. In a later analysis, several top co-occurrence clusters were reported to appear linked to parvovirus B19, influenza, CMV and Epstein-Barr virus. A later genetic analysis reported fewer N-insertions in productive TCRs among donors in an Asian-associated ancestry cluster than the approximately 670-donor mean. A further reported finding was that TCR beta sequences accurately predicted the HLA-A and HLA-B alleles for most subjects in the first cohort. A later analysis found that HLA-associated TCR beta chains were more clonally expanded and had lower generation probabilities than equally common non-associated chains. In a later analysis, the rate of TCR association differed among HLA loci, with DRB1 alleles having the most associated TCRs and HLA-C alleles having the fewest. In vitro tests confirmed that three of the cytomegalovirus-associated TCR beta chains recognize cytomegalovirus antigens. Because HLA typing was unavailable for some donors at each locus, only the typed subset was used in association tests. According to the authors, the approach could potentially be generalized to other disease states and immunological phenotypes. Most CMV-associated TCR beta chains appeared to be HLA-restricted in a later analysis, and the HLA associations seemed to be driven largely by CMV exposure. Sequencing depth was assumed to be roughly uniform across donors in the presence/absence analyses, though that assumption may not hold. For the cohort, immune exposure information was limited to CMV serostatus. The study gave a list of around 170 TCR beta chains associated with cytomegalovirus. Specific HLA alleles were associated with over 15,000 TCR beta sequences at a false discovery rate of 0.05 in a later analysis. Cytomegalovirus status was reported to be diagnosed by the classifier with high specificity and sensitivity in both the original and validation cohorts. Most TCR sequences were observed very rarely across donors, whereas some public TCRs were present in many individuals. Correlated functional status among segregating V segments might be attributable to linkage disequilibrium, but an unknown experimental factor could not be ruled out. In an earlier analysis of 450 to 750 of the donors, most TCR beta V segments appeared in productive rearrangements about 87% or about 30% of the time, broadly matching IMGT annotations. A group of highly shared sequence variants was considered likely to be a technical artifact of the sequencing pipeline.

About this clone itself: Its recognized antigen is unknown. The sample holds no much larger clone one base away, and base qualities are not on file.

The cohort consisted of some 730 healthy bone marrow donors. At the time of sampling, every cohort member was nominally healthy, though immune exposures that went unrecorded were likely present. The donor tested CMV seronegative and was one of the 352 seronegative cohort members. Each donor provided a peripheral blood sample, and peripheral blood mononuclear cells were used for TCR beta sequencing. Genomic DNA extraction from the blood cell samples was performed with the Qiagen DNeasy Blood Extraction Kit. Including the terminal cysteine and phenylalanine, the CDR3 comprises 14 residues. Only the CDR3 DNA is retained, 42 bases long and in frame from the first base. From a lookup of the germline V gene (reference sequence), CDR1 and CDR2 are SSHAT and FNYEAQ. The germline ends are 5 bases apart after V is trimmed by 0 bases and J by 0 bases.

The source material was PBMCs. This clonotype originated in a man in his forties or fifties in good health and CMV-seronegative. The rearranged segments are TRBV7-7 and TRBJ2-5; no D gene is confidently identified. The CDR3 loop reads CASSLAPYQETQYF. The bases are TGTGCCAGCAGCTTAGCCCCGTACCAAGAGACCCAGTACTTC.